This note documents a single T cell receptor beta chain sequence. At one end, the junction sequence differs from germline, possibly due to a read error. The sample comes from a study of Graves' ophthalmopathy and Graves' hyperthyroidism. Looking at the study overall: Being free of ophthalmopathy for 18 months of follow-up defined stable hyperthyroidism.

Germline V gene sequence: CDR1 LGHNA, CDR2 YSLEER. CDR3 length: 16 amino acids. None of the included patients had other autoimmune diseases, uncontrolled infections, pregnancy or lactation, as these led to exclusion. RNA served as the template for amplifying TCR beta CDR3 regions. The library came from an HTBI-primed first-round RT-PCR and a second-round multiplex PCR. TCRdb recomputed calls from the multiplex PCR reads with MiXCR, one row per CDR3 protein. The profile covers about 590,000 distinct CDR3 sequences, with about 40% appearing a single time and approximately 4.1% taken by the ten largest.

The chain links TRBV4-3 to TRBJ1-2; D perhaps matches TRBD1 (5 bases). The clonotype originates from an adult man with Graves' hyperthyroidism. Sequenced input: peripheral blood or thyroid tissue (not recorded which). The CDR3 DNA reads as TGCGCCGGCAGCCAAGCAATGGGGGACTTTAACTATGGCTACACCTTC. This codes for CAGSQAMGDFNYGYTF.